The sequence of this T cell receptor (beta chain) was determined in a study of shared T cell receptors in the human thymus (dated by TCRdb to about 2021). Concerning the study at large: The study examined how self-reactive, shared T-cell receptor alpha chains are generated in the human thymus.

Points on this clone: Its specific antigen is unknown. No quality values exist for individual bases; no much larger clone is one base distant.

Reading from cysteine to phenylalanine, the CDR3 counts 11 amino acids. Only the CDR3 DNA stays, 33 bases, in frame from base 1. Via the germline V gene, CDR1 is SGHRS and CDR2 YFSETQ. V was cut back by 2 bases and J by 5 bases, leaving a gap of 5 bases between them. The library was produced with the immunoSEQ multiplex PCR assay. TCRdb limited this immuneACCESS table to in-frame rearrangements with V and J called. A share of clones is missing; checked studies link under half to unresolved V genes, and the rest is unexplained. The sample has hundreds of thousands of clones on record, roughly 88% of them singletons. Together, the top ten hold over 0.008% of the sample. These same records also appear under a second study, on human thymus T cells. As the second publication notes: Immunologically healthy infants undergoing open corrective cardiac surgery for congenital heart defects in Finland were used as donors. Thymus tissue was collected as surgical resects that were removed during corrective cardiac surgery. V and J gene segment usage appeared biased in both thymic and peripheral blood repertoires. The related research found that thymic TCR repertoires overlapped highly between unrelated individuals. TCR alpha and beta repertoires from roughly 8 infant thymus samples and a few related peripheral blood samples were characterized in the study. The infant donors were about 7 to 250 days old, and the cohort included six males and a couple of females. Thymocytes were freed from the tissue by mechanical means and kept at -70 degrees C as pellets of roughly 9-34 million cells. A QIAsymphony instrument was used to extract genomic DNA from frozen cell pellets. The immunoSEQ multiplex PCR assay was used to amplify the TCRB and TCRAD loci from a standardized amount of quality-controlled genomic DNA. The V(D)J region was spanned by amplicons of a length sufficient to cover the CDR3 and to identify V and J genes. Through the commercial immunoSEQ service, the amplicons were sequenced on an Illumina platform. Corrections for primer bias and sequencing errors followed previously described methods, while TCRAD and TCRB definitions were based on the IMGT database. The repertoires were analysed using immunoSEQ Analyzer 3.0 and VDJTools for basic statistics, V/J segment usage, diversity estimates, rarefaction and pairwise overlap. Chao1, ChaoE, Efron-Thisted, Shannon and inverse Simpson indices were used to estimate diversity, which was also estimated on datasets down-sampled to the smallest sample. Repertoire overlap was determined by strict matching of CDR3 nucleotide sequence, V gene and J gene, and Jaccard-based multidimensional scaling clustering was applied. On average, thymus samples yielded 650,000 to 1,000,000 unique TCRB clonotypes, whereas blood samples yielded 75,000 to 95,000.

The clonotype comes from a boy in the first two years of life with a congenital heart defect. Donor details come from another sample of the same person, matched by shared clones. The sample consisted of thymocytes. The chain couples TRBV5-1 to TRBJ2-7, with the identity of the D gene unclear. CDR3 protein: CASSFSDEQYF. The DNA sequence is TGCGCCAGCAGCTTCTCAGACGAGCAGTACTTC.